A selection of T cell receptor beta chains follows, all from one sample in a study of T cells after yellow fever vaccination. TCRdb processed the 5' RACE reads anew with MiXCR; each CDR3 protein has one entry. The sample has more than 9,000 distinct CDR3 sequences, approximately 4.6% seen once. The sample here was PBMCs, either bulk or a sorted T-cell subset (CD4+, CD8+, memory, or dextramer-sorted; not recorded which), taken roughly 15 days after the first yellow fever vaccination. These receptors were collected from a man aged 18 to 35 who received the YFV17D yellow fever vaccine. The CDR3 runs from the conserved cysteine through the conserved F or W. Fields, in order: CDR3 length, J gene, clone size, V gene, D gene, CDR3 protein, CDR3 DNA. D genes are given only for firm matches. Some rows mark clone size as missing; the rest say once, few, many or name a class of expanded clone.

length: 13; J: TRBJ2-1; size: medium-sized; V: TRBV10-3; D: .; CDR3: CAISATLYNEQFF; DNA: TGTGCCATCAGTGCGACACTCTACAATGAGCAGTTCTTC
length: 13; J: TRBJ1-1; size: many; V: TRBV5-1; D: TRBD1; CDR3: CASSSGQVGEAFF; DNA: TGCGCCAGCAGCTCCGGACAGGTGGGTGAAGCTTTCTTT
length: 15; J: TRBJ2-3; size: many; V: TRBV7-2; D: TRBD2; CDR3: CASSLVGGRADTQYF; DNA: TGTGCCAGCAGCTTAGTCGGGGGGAGGGCAGATACGCAGTATTTT
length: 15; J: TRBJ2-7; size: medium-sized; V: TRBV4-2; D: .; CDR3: CASSPSLMSSYEQYF; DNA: TGTGCCAGCAGCCCTAGCTTAATGTCCTCCTACGAGCAGTACTTC
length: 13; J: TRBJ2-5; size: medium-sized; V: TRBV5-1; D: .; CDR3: CASSLGSLENQYF; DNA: TGCGCCAGCAGCTTGGGCTCTTTAGAGAACCAGTACTTC
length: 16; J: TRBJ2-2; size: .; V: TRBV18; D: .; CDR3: CASSPFSEIHTWELFF; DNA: TGTGCCAGCTCACCGTTTTCAGAGATCCACACCTGGGAGCTGTTTTTT
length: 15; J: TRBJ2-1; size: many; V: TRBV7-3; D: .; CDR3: CASSPRRGPSGEQFF; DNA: TGTGCCAGCAGCCCCCGGCGGGGGCCAAGCGGTGAGCAGTTCTTC
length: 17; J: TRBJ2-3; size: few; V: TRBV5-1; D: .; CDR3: CASSLVASSPGADTQYF; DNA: TGCGCCAGCAGCTTGGTAGCCTCCAGCCCGGGGGCAGATACGCAGTATTTT
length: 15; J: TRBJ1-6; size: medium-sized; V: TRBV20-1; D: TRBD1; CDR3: CSASEPGQGRSPLHF; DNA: TGCAGTGCTAGCGAACCGGGACAGGGAAGGTCACCCCTCCACTTT
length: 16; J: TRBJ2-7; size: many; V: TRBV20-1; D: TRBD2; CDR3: CSARAGTSGGGGEQYF; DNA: TGCAGTGCTAGAGCCGGGACTAGCGGGGGCGGGGGGGAGCAGTACTTC
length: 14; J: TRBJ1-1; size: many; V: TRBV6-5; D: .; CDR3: CASSSIGRNTEAFF; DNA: TGTGCCAGCAGTTCGATAGGGAGGAACACTGAAGCTTTCTTT
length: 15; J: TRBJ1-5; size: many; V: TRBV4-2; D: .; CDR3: CASRQKGESNQPQHF; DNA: TGTGCCAGCAGACAGAAAGGGGAATCCAATCAGCCCCAGCATTTT
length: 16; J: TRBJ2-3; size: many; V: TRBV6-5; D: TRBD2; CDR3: CASSYSPRGGRDTQYF; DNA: TGTGCCAGCAGTTACTCGCCGCGGGGGGGCAGGGATACGCAGTATTTT
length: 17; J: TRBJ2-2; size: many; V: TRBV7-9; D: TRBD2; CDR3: CASSEFLRGGDTGELFF; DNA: TGTGCCAGCAGCGAATTCTTACGTGGGGGGGACACCGGGGAGCTGTTTTTT
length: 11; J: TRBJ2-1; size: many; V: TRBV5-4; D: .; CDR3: CASSLVGREFF; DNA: TGTGCCAGCAGCTTGGTCGGCCGGGAGTTCTTC
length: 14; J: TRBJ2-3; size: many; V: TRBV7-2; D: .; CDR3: CASSLGRAADTQYF; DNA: TGTGCCAGCAGCTTAGGCAGGGCCGCAGATACGCAGTATTTT
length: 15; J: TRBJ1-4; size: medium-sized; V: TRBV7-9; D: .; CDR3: CASSPDSASHEKLFF; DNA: TGTGCCAGCAGCCCAGACAGCGCCAGCCATGAAAAACTGTTTTTT
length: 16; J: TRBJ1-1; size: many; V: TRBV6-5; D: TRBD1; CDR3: CASSPPTGDGNTEAFF; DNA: TGTGCCAGCAGTCCCCCGACAGGGGATGGGAACACTGAAGCTTTCTTT
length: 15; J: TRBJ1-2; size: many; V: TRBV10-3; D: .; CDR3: CAISERRDMNYGYTF; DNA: TGTGCCATCAGTGAACGAAGAGACATGAACTATGGCTACACCTTC
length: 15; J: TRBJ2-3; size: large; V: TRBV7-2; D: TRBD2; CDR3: CASSVGLARTDTQYF; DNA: TGTGCCAGCAGCGTTGGACTAGCCCGCACAGATACGCAGTATTTT
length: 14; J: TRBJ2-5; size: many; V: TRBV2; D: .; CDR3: CASSVFGGQETQYF; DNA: TGTGCCAGCAGTGTTTTCGGGGGGCAGGAGACCCAGTACTTC
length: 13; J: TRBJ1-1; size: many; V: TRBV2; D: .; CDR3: CATLQSRDTEAFF; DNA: TGTGCCACCCTACAAAGCAGGGATACTGAAGCTTTCTTT
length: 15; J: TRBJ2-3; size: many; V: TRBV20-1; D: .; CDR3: CSAPPLGGATDTQYF; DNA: TGCAGTGCCCCCCCATTAGGGGGGGCCACAGATACGCAGTATTTT
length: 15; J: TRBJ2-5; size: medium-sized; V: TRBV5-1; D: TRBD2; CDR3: CASSLGLAGGETQYF; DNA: TGCGCCAGCAGCTTAGGACTAGCGGGGGGAGAGACCCAGTACTTC
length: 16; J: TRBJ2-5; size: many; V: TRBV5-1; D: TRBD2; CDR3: CASSPLGAGGQETQYF; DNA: TGCGCCAGCAGCCCCCTAGGGGCGGGGGGGCAAGAGACCCAGTACTTC
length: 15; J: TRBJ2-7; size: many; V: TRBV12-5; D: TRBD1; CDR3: CASGLGQTGSYEQYF; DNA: TGTGCTAGTGGTTTGGGGCAGACAGGGAGCTACGAGCAGTACTTC
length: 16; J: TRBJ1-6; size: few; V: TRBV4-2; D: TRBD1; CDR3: CASSRDRGRRDSPLHF; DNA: TGTGCCAGCAGCCGAGACAGGGGTCGGAGGGATTCACCCCTCCACTTT